This T cell receptor (beta chain) originates from a study of tumor-infiltrating lymphocytes in primary liver carcinoma. In the study overall: Ages ranged from 30 to 69, with HCC or mixed HCC-cholangiocarcinoma. Tumors were stage T1-T3 N0M0, roughly 4 to 10 cm across.

Extraction of RNA together with DNA used about 17-30 mg of unsorted bulk tissue. No patient had received treatment, and all had chronic HBV infection. More than 80% viable tumor cells made up every tumor sample. Germline CDR1 reads SGHDN; CDR2 reads FVKESK. The V and J ends lost 10 bases and 7 bases, in that order; junction bases with no gene match: 18. This CDR3 spans 16 amino acids. TCR beta cDNA was prepared out of around 460 ng total RNA by means of a constant-region primer. Libraries covering TCR beta were generated through three nested multiplex PCR rounds (using a slightly modified ARM-PCR). It was with TRBV1-TRBV30 forward primers and a C-beta reverse primer that the first two PCR rounds were run, at about 9 cycles each. TCRdb re-analysed the multiplex PCR reads in MiXCR, keeping a single row per CDR3 protein. The repertoire holds about 60,000 distinct CDR3 sequences, with roughly 70% as singletons.

This rearrangement joins TRBV14 to TRBJ2-1, with 8 bases that match TRBD2. Sequencing used liver tumor tissue from sampling region 4. The subset is: tumor region T4, right-lateral pole. The TCR comes from a man in his forties or fifties with primary liver carcinoma and hepatitis B virus infection. CDR3 DNA sequence: TGTGCCATCAGGAGTGAAAAAGCGGGAGTGAAAAATGAGCAGTTCTTC. As protein: CAIRSEKAGVKNEQFF.